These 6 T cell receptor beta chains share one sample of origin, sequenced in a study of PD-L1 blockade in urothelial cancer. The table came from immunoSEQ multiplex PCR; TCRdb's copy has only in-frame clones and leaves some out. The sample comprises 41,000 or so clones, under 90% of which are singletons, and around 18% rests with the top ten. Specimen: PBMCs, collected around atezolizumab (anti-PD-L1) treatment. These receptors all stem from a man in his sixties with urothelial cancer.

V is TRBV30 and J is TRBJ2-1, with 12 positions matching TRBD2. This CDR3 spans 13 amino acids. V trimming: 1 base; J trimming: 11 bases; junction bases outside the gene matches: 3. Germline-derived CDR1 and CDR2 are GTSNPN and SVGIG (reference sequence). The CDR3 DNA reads TGTGCCTGGAGTGGCGGACTAGCGGGGCAGCAGTTCTTC. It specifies CAWSGGLAGQQFF. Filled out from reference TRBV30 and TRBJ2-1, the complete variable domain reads SQTIHQWPATLVQPVGSPLSLECTVEGTSNPNLYWYRQAAGRGLQLLFYSVGIGQISSEVPQNLSASRPQDRQFILSSKKLLLSDSGFYLCAWSGGLAGQQFFGPGTRLTVL.

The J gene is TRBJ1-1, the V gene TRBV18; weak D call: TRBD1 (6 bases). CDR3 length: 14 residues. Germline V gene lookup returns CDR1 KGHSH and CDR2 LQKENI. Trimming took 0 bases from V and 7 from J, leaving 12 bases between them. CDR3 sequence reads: CASSPPLKGGEAFF. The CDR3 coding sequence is TGTGCCAGCTCACCACCGCTGAAAGGGGGTGAAGCTTTCTTT.

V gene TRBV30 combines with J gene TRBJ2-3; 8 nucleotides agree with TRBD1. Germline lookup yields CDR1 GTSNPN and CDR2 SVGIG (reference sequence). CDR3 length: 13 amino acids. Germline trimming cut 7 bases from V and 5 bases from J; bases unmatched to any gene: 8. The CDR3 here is CAYSRGLGDTQYF. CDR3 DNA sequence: TGTGCCTACTCCAGGGGGCTCGGAGATACGCAGTATTTT.

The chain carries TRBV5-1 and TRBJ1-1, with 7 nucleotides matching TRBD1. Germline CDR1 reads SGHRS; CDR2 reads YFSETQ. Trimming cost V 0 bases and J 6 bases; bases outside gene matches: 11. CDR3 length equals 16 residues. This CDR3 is CASSLEGTALRSEAFF. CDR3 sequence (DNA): TGCGCCAGCAGCTTGGAGGGGACAGCCCTCAGGTCTGAAGCTTTCTTT.

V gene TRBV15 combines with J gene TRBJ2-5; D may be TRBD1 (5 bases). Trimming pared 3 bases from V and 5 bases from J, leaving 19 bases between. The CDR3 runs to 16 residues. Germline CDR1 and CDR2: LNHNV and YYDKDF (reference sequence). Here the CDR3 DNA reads TGTGCCACCAGCAGTCTGAAAGTAGGGGTTTTCGAGACCCAGTACTTC. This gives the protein CATSSLKVGVFETQYF.

CDR3 coding DNA: TGCGCCAGCAGCCCTGGAGGGGGCCGTGTCACCGGGGAGCTGTTTTTT. Protein: CASSPGGGRVTGELFF. The V and J genes are TRBV4-1 and TRBJ2-2; perhaps TRBD1 as D (7 bases). The CDR3 contains 16 residues. V dropped 4 bases and J dropped 4 bases, with 16 bases sitting between them. Germline V gene sequence: CDR1 MGHRA, CDR2 YSYEKL.